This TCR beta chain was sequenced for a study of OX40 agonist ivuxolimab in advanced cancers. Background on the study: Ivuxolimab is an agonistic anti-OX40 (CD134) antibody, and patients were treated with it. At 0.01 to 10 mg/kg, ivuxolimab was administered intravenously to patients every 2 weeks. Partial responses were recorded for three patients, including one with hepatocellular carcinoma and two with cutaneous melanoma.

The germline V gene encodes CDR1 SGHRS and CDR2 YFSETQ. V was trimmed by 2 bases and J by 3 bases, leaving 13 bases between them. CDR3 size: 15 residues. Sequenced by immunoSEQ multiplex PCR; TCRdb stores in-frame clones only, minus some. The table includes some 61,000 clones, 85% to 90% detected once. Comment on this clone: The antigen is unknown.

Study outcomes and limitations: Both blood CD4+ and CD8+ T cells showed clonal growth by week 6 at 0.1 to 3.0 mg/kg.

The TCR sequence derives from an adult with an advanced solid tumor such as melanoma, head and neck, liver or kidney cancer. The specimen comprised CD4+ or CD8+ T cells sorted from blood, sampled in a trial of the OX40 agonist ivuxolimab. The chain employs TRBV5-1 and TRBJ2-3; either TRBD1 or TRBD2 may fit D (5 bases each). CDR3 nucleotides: TGCGCCAGCAGCTTCTGGGGGAGAGGTACAGATACGCAGTATTTT. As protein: CASSFWGRGTDTQYF. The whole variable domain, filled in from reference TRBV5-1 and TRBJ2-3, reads KAGVTQTPRYLIKTRGQQVTLSCSPISGHRSVSWYQQTPGQGLQFLFEYFSETQRNKGNFPGRFSGRQFSNSRSEMNVSTLELGDSALYLCASSFWGRGTDTQYFGPGTRLTVL.